Presented here are 24 T cell receptor beta chains from one specimen sequenced in a study of T cell responses to AZD1222 COVID-19 vaccine. Sequencing was performed with immunoSEQ multiplex PCR; in TCRdb, only in-frame clones are kept and a portion is missing. The sample lists approximately 170,000 clones, about 90% occurring once. The specimen comprised peripheral blood, sampled 28 days after the second AZD1222 dose. These receptors all stem from an adult who received the AZD1222 COVID-19 vaccine.

This clone was picked up a small number of times. The chain is built from TRBV7-6 and TRBJ2-1, with 8 bases identical to TRBD2. This CDR3 has 15 amino acids. V gave up 4 bases and J gave up 6 bases; unmatched junction bases: 8. CDR1 SGHVS and CDR2 FNYEAQ come from the germline V gene. The CDR3 sequence is CASSSTARGGNEQFF. The DNA of the CDR3 is TGTGCCAGCAGCTCCACGGCACGGGGGGGCAATGAGCAGTTCTTC.

J is TRBJ1-1 and V is TRBV12-3 or TRBV12-4; tentative D call: TRBD1 (6 bases). This CDR3 has 12 amino acids. Trimming took 5 bases from V and 6 from J, leaving 10 bases between them. CDR3 coding DNA: TGTGCCAGCAGTGGGGGGGCCCCTGAAGCTTTCTTT. Protein: CASSGGAPEAFF.

The chain combines TRBV19 with TRBJ1-4, with D unclear. The CDR3 covers 15 residues. Germline loops: CDR1 LNHDA, CDR2 SQIVND (reference sequence). V was cut by 5 bases and J by 4 bases, with 14 bases left in between. The CDR3 DNA reads TGTGCCAGTAGTTCACCATTCGGCCTTAATGAAAAACTGTTTTTT. Amino acid sequence: CASSSPFGLNEKLFF.

This chain connects TRBV5-6 to TRBJ2-1; D is undetermined. The germline V gene encodes CDR1 SGHDT and CDR2 YYEEEE. Trimming removed 0 bases at V and 5 bases at J, with 15 bases between. The CDR3 totals 16 residues. In DNA form, the CDR3 reads TGTGCCAGCAGCTTGGCCACCACATTCCTCCACAATGAGCAGTTCTTC. Translated, it gives CASSLATTFLHNEQFF.

The CDR3 DNA reads TGTGCCAGCTCACCGCTACAGGGAAAAGCGAACACTGAAGCTTTCTTT. It encodes CASSPLQGKANTEAFF. The chain carries TRBV18 and TRBJ1-1; possible D gene TRBD1, 6 bases. Trimming removed 3 bases from V and 1 base from J, with 15 bases in between. This CDR3 has 16 residues. Germline lookup yields CDR1 KGHSH and CDR2 LQKENI.

The rearrangement links TRBV7-3 to TRBJ1-2, with 10 nucleotides matching TRBD1. Germline CDR1 reads SGHTA; CDR2 reads FQGTGA. The V and J ends lost 5 bases and 4 bases, in that order; junction bases with no gene match: 7. This CDR3 comprises 15 residues. This CDR3 is CASSPGQGVGYGYTF. In DNA form, the CDR3 reads TGTGCCAGCAGCCCCGGACAGGGGGTTGGCTATGGCTACACCTTC.

The J gene is TRBJ2-7, the V gene TRBV5-8; D uncertain. Trimming cost V 2 bases and J 2 bases, with 2 bases left between them. This CDR3 has 11 residues. The germline CDR1 and CDR2 sequences are SGHTS and YDEGEE. DNA of the CDR3: TGTGCCAGCAGCTTAACCTACGAGCAGTACTTC. Protein sequence: CASSLTYEQYF.

This chain connects TRBV10-2 to TRBJ2-1; TRBD2 matches 9 bases. The V segment lost 5 bases and the J segment 9 bases; nucleotides outside the gene matches: 8. The CDR3 spans 14 residues. The germline gives CDR1 WSHSY, CDR2 SAAADI. The CDR3 sequence is CASSSAGGPREQFF. CDR3 DNA: TGCGCCAGCAGTTCCGCGGGGGGGCCGCGTGAGCAGTTCTTC.

V gene TRBV30 combines with J gene TRBJ1-5, with D unresolved. Germline V gene data show CDR1 as GTSNPN and CDR2 as SVGIG (reference sequence). With 1 base removed from V and 4 bases from J, the gap between germline ends came to 5 bases. The CDR3 covers 12 residues. The CDR3 sequence is CAWSGQNQPQHF. CDR3 sequence (DNA): TGTGCCTGGAGTGGGCAAAATCAGCCCCAGCATTTT.

This clone has only a few counts. The J gene is TRBJ1-3, the V gene TRBV10-2; perhaps TRBD1 as D (6 bases). The germline gives CDR1 WSHSY, CDR2 SAAADI. V shed 2 bases and J shed 9 bases, with 8 bases lying between them. This CDR3 region has 12 residues. The CDR3 sequence is CASSELGGTIYF. The CDR3 nucleotides read TGCGCCAGCAGTGAGCTAGGGGGCACCATATATTTT.

The chain links TRBV9 to TRBJ2-2, with 7 bases matching TRBD1. Germline V CDR1 and CDR2: SGDLS, YYNGEE. This CDR3 is built from 16 residues. V lost 6 bases and J lost 5; bases outside the gene matches: 13. As DNA, the CDR3 is TGTGCCAGCACCGGAGCCGAACAGGGGTGGACCGGGGAGCTGTTTTTT. Translating it yields CASTGAEQGWTGELFF. Full variable domain (outside the CDR3, taken from reference TRBV9 and TRBJ2-2): DSGVTQTPKHLITATGQRVTLRCSPRSGDLSVYWYQQSLDQGLQFLIQYYNGEERAKGNILERFSAQQFPDLHSELNLSSLELGDSALYFCASTGAEQGWTGELFFGEGSRLTVL.

This chain connects TRBV10-2 to TRBJ2-3, with D perhaps matching TRBD2 (5 bases). Deletions cut 11 bases from V and 7 bases from J, with 13 bases between. This CDR3 is 11 amino acids long. The V gene's germline CDR1 is WSHSY and CDR2 SAAADI. The CDR3 DNA follows: TGCGCCTCCCTGATGGACTATACGCAGTATTTT. It is translated as CASLMDYTQYF.

The gene calls are TRBV9 and TRBJ1-2, with D possibly matching TRBD1 (6 bases). CDR1 and CDR2 from the germline V gene are SGDLS and YYNGEE. This CDR3 comprises 13 residues. The V gene lost 0 bases and the J gene lost 8 bases, with 11 bases spanning the gap. CDR3 in amino acids: CASSVGAGTGYTF. In DNA, the CDR3 is TGTGCCAGCAGCGTAGGAGCAGGGACAGGCTACACCTTC.

This chain links TRBV2 with TRBJ1-4, with a possible D match to TRBD1 (5 bases). The CDR3 runs 14 residues. Trimming pared 10 bases from V and 8 bases from J, leaving 20 bases between. Germline CDR1 reads SNHLY; CDR2 reads FYNNEI. CDR3 amino acids: CATSEVRVIEKLFF. The CDR3 DNA sequence: TGTGCCACCTCGGAGGTCAGGGTTATAGAAAAACTGTTTTTT.

This chain's CDR3 is CASSESWANYEQYF. CDR3 coding DNA: TGTGCCAGCAGTGAGTCCTGGGCCAACTACGAGCAGTACTTC. This chain links TRBV2 with TRBJ2-7; D uncertain. The CDR3 extends over 14 amino acids. Germline V lookup: CDR1 SNHLY, CDR2 FYNNEI. Trimming pared 3 bases from V and 3 bases from J, leaving 12 bases between.

The chain is built from TRBV6-1 and TRBJ2-3, with TRBD1 matching 10 bases. The CDR3 extends over 16 amino acids. Looked up from germline, CDR1 is MNHNS and CDR2 is SASEGT. V lost 2 bases to trimming and J lost 3 bases; unmatched junction nucleotides: 5. CDR3: CASSETPGQGTDTQYF. Written as DNA, the CDR3 is TGTGCCAGCAGTGAAACTCCGGGACAGGGGACAGATACGCAGTATTTT.

V usage is TRBV6-1 and J usage is TRBJ2-5; 7 nucleotides line up with TRBD2. CDR3 length equals 19 residues. Germline V gene sequence: CDR1 MNHNS, CDR2 SASEGT. The trim removed 3 bases at V and 1 base at J, leaving 17 bases unmatched. CDR3 bases: TGTGCCAGCAGTGAGGCCCTTTCGTACAGCGGGGTGTTCCAAGAGACCCAGTACTTC. Residues: CASSEALSYSGVFQETQYF.

The rearrangement uses TRBV6-5 and TRBJ1-3, with no clear D. Between the trimmed V and J ends, which lost 5 bases and 2 bases, there was a span of 13 bases. The V gene's germline CDR1 is MNHEY and CDR2 SVGAGI. The CDR3 loop spans 15 amino acids. The CDR3 reads CASSPEWGAGNTIYF. CDR3 in DNA: TGTGCCAGCAGTCCTGAGTGGGGTGCTGGAAACACCATATATTTT.

The chain carries TRBV19 and TRBJ1-5; TRBD1 aligns across 7 bases. Germline CDR1 reads LNHDA; CDR2 reads SQIVND (reference sequence). The CDR3 sequence is 15 residues long. V lost 2 bases and J lost 7; bases outside the gene matches: 8. CDR3 region: CASSITLGTVQPQHF. The CDR3 DNA reads as TGTGCCAGTAGTATAACCCTGGGGACAGTGCAGCCCCAGCATTTT.

The rearrangement links TRBV6-5 to TRBJ1-1; perhaps TRBD1 as D (5 bases). Trimming left V 10 bases short and J 4 bases short, with 13 bases between. Germline assignment: CDR1 MNHEY and CDR2 SVGAGI. This CDR3 contains 12 residues. The CDR3 spells CATEWRGTEAFF. The CDR3 region has the DNA TGTGCCACCGAGTGGAGGGGCACTGAAGCTTTCTTT.

V is TRBV11-2 and J is TRBJ1-4, with D unresolved. CDR1 and CDR2 (germline): SGHAT, FQNNGV. Trimming stripped 0 bases from V and 3 bases from J, with 2 bases between. CDR3 size: 13 residues. Here the CDR3 reads CASSLDPNEKLFF. Written as DNA, the CDR3 is TGTGCCAGCAGCTTAGATCCTAATGAAAAACTGTTTTTT.

The V gene is TRBV15, the J gene TRBJ1-4; tentative D call: TRBD1 (5 bases). V was pared by 3 bases and J by 10 bases, with 12 bases between. There are 13 residues in the CDR3. Germline V gene data show CDR1 as LNHNV and CDR2 as YYDKDF (reference sequence). The CDR3 sequence: CATSRGLSGKLFF. The CDR3 region has the DNA TGTGCCACCAGCAGGGGACTTTCGGGAAAACTGTTTTTT. The complete variable domain, with remaining parts taken from reference TRBV15 and TRBJ1-4, reads DAMVIQNPRYQVTQFGKPVTLSCSQTLNHNVMYWYQQKSSQAPKLLFHYYDKDFNNEADTPDNFQSRRPNTSFCFLDIRSPGLGDTAMYLCATSRGLSGKLFFGSGTQLSVL.

A few counts support this clone. The V call is TRBV3-1 (or the pseudogene TRBV3-2), the J call TRBJ2-2; D possibly matches TRBD1 or TRBD2 (5 bases each). This CDR3 spans 14 amino acids. From germline, CDR1 is LGHDT and CDR2 YNNKEL (reference sequence). The ends were cut back, 8 bases at V and 5 bases at J, with 15 bases in the middle. The CDR3 loop is CASGGQGETGELFF. CDR3 sequence (DNA): TGTGCCAGCGGTGGGCAGGGAGAAACCGGGGAGCTGTTTTTT.

V and J are TRBV7-2 and TRBJ2-7; TRBD2 might be the D (5 bases). V shed 0 bases and J shed 7 bases, with 7 bases lying between them. CDR3 length: 12 residues. The V gene's germline CDR1 is SGHTA and CDR2 FQGNSA. The CDR3 spells CASSLAGGEQYF. The CDR3, as DNA: TGTGCCAGCAGCTTAGCAGGCGGGGAGCAGTACTTC.